The T cell receptor beta chain under discussion was sequenced for a study of shared T cell receptors in the human thymus. This clone turned up a few times. Clones were sequenced by immunoSEQ multiplex PCR, and TCRdb holds only the in-frame ones, with some missing. The data contain about 380,000 clones, 85% to 95% of them singletons. Looked up from germline, CDR1 is SEHNR and CDR2 is FQNEAQ (reference sequence). This CDR3 has 14 residues. V was trimmed by 5 bases and J by 0 bases, leaving 10 bases between them. The sequence derives from a human donor. The sample was thymocytes. This chain joins TRBV7-9 and TRBJ1-2; D unclear. CDR3 bases: TGTGCCAGCAGCCCTCGGGTCGCTAACTATGGCTACACCTTC. It translates to CASSPRVANYGYTF.